The sequence of this T cell receptor (beta chain) was determined in a study of T cell responses to AZD1222 COVID-19 vaccine. V trimming: 4 bases; J trimming: 7 bases; junction bases outside the gene matches: 14. The CDR3 covers 17 residues. Germline assignment: CDR1 SGHNT and CDR2 YENEEA. Libraries were prepared by immunoSEQ multiplex PCR; TCRdb keeps only in-frame clonotypes and omits some of them. The sample yields around 99,000 clones, approximately 89% seen once. This chain uses TRBV11-3 with TRBJ2-1; TRBD2 agrees at 9 bases. The origin of this receptor is an adult who received the AZD1222 COVID-19 vaccine. Here the sequenced sample was peripheral blood, taken 28 days after the second AZD1222 dose. The CDR3 coding sequence is TGTGCCAGCAGCTGGACCTCTAGCGGGACCTCCCGGAATGAGCAGTTCTTC. Amino acid sequence: CASSWTSSGTSRNEQFF.